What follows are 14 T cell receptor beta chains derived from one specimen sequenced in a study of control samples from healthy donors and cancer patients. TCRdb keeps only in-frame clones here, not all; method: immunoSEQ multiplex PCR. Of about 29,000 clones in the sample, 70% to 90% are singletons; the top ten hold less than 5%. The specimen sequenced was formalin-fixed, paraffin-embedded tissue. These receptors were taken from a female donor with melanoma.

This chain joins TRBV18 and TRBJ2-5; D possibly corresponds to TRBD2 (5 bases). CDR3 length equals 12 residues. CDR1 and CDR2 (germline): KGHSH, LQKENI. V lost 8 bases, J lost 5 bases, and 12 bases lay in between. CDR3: CASHGIAETQYF. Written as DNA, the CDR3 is TGTGCCAGCCACGGGATCGCCGAGACCCAGTACTTC.

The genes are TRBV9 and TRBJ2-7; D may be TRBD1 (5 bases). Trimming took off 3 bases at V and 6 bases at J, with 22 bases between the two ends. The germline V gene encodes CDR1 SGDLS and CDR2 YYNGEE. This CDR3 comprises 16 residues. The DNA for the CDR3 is TGTGCCAGCAGCGCCGGAAGTGTGCAGGGCTCGGGCGAGCAGTACTTC. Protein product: CASSAGSVQGSGEQYF.

CDR3 region: CAWSVLGAGSNTEAFF. In nucleotides, the CDR3 is TGTGCCTGGAGTGTACTCGGGGCAGGGTCGAACACTGAAGCTTTCTTT. The chain couples TRBV30 to TRBJ1-1; weak D call: TRBD1 (5 bases). This CDR3 spans 16 amino acids. With 0 bases removed from V and 1 base from J, the gap between germline ends came to 15 bases. The germline V gene encodes CDR1 GTSNPN and CDR2 SVGIG (reference sequence).

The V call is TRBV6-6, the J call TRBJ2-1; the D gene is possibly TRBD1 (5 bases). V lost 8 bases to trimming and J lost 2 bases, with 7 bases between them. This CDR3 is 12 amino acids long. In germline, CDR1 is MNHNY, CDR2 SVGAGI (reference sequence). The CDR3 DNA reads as TGTGCCAGCGGGGCGGCCTACAATGAGCAGTTCTTC. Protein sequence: CASGAAYNEQFF.

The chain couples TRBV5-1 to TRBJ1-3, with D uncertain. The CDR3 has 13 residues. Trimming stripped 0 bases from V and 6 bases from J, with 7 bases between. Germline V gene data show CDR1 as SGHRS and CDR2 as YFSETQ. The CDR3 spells CASSLDAPNTIYF. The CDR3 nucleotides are TGCGCCAGCAGCTTGGACGCACCAAACACCATATATTTT. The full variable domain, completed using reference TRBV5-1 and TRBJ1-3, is KAGVTQTPRYLIKTRGQQVTLSCSPISGHRSVSWYQQTPGQGLQFLFEYFSETQRNKGNFPGRFSGRQFSNSRSEMNVSTLELGDSALYLCASSLDAPNTIYFGEGSWLTVV.

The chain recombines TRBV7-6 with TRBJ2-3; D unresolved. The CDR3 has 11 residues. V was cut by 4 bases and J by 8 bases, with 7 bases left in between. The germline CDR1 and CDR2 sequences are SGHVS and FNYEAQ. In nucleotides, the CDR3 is TGTGCCAGCAGCTGGGAATCTACGCAGTATTTT. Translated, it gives CASSWESTQYF.

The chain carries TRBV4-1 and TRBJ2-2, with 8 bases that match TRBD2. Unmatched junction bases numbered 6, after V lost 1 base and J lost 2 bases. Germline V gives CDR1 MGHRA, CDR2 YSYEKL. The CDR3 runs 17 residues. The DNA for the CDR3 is TGCGCCAGCAGCCAAGGGGGACTAGTGGCCAACACCGGGGAGCTGTTTTTT. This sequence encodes CASSQGGLVANTGELFF.

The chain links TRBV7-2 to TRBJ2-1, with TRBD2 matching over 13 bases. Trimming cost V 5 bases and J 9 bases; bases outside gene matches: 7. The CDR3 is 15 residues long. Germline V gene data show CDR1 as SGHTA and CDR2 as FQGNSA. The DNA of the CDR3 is TGTGCCAGCAGCCTCGGACTAGCGGGAGTAGCTGAGCAGTTCTTC. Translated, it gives CASSLGLAGVAEQFF.

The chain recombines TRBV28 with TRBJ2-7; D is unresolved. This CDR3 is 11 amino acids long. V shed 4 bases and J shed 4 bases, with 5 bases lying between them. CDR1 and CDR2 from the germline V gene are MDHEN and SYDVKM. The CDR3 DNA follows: TGTGCCAGCAGTTCGCTTTACGAGCAGTACTTC. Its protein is CASSSLYEQYF.

CDR3 sequence: CSATGGTEAFF. The CDR3 DNA sequence: TGCAGTGCCACAGGGGGAACTGAAGCTTTCTTT. The chain recombines TRBV20-1 with TRBJ1-1; TRBD1 agrees at 8 bases. The CDR3 is made up of 11 amino acids. The germline CDR1 and CDR2 sequences are DFQATT and SNEGSKA (reference sequence). The junction had 2 bases not matched to a gene; V was cut back by 6 bases and J by 5 bases.

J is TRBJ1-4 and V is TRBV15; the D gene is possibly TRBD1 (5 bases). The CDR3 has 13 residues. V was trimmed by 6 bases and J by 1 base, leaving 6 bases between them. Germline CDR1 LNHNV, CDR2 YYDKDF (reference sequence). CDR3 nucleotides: TGTGCCACCAGAAGGGGAACTAATGAAAAACTGTTTTTT. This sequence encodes CATRRGTNEKLFF.

The CDR3 nucleotides read TGTGCCAGCAGTTACCCCGGGGCCTACGAGCAGTACTTC. Its protein is CASSYPGAYEQYF. The rearrangement uses TRBV6-2 or TRBV6-3 and TRBJ2-7, with a possible D match to TRBD2 (5 bases). There are 13 residues in the CDR3. Germline assignment: CDR1 MNHEY and CDR2 SVGEGT. V dropped 2 bases and J dropped 2 bases, with 7 bases sitting between them.

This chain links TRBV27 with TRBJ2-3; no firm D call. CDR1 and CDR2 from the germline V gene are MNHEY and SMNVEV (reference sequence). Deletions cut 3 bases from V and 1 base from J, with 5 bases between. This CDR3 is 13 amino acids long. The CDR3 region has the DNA TGTGCCAGCAGTTTTGTCGGCACAGATACGCAGTATTTT. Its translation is CASSFVGTDTQYF.

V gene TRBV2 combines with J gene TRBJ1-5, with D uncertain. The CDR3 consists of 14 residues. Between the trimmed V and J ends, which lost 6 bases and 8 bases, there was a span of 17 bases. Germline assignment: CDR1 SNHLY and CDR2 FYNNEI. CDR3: CASSSLGERKPQHF. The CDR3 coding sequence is TGTGCCAGCAGCTCCCTGGGCGAGAGGAAGCCCCAGCATTTT.